This entry lists 17 T cell receptor beta chains sequenced from one sample in a study of beta chain features in type 1 diabetes (dated by TCRdb to between 2017 and 2018). The study at large found these results: Type 1 diabetes patients showed a moderate but significant shortening of TCRB CDR3 length in all four CD4+ subsets.

Library prep was done by the immunoSEQ multiplex PCR assay. The entire amount of isolated RNA was reverse transcribed using the High Capacity cDNA Reverse Transcription Kit, so the sequenced TCRB transcripts were expressed ones. TCRdb holds this immuneACCESS table with in-frame rearrangements only. Some clones are missing; in checked studies, unresolved V genes explain under half, and the rest has no known cause. Across this sample there are 250,000 to 300,000 clones, with around 24% seen only once. Together, the top ten hold over 0.01% of the sample. These receptors' targets are unknown. Sequenced input: naive CD4+ T cells from blood. The sample's cell subset or site label, in plain terms: true naive CD4+ T cells. These receptor sequences come from a woman aged 30 to 39 with type 1 diabetes.

This clone was detected a few times. The chain joins TRBV29-1 to TRBJ2-7; TRBD2 matches at 7 bases. In germline, CDR1 is SQVTM, CDR2 ANQGSEA. Germline trimming cut 8 bases from V and 2 bases from J; bases unmatched to any gene: 9. The CDR3 spans 13 residues. The CDR3, as DNA: TGCAGCACCGCGGCGGGAGAAACCTACGAGCAGTACTTC. The encoded protein is CSTAAGETYEQYF.

The chain couples TRBV9 to TRBJ2-3; TRBD1 matches 9 bases. V was pared by 4 bases and J by 3 bases, with 6 bases of the junction left unmatched. Per the germline V gene, CDR1 is SGDLS and CDR2 is YYNGEE. This CDR3 contains 15 residues. Here the CDR3 reads CASSPQGQGTDTQYF. The DNA for the CDR3 is TGTGCCAGCAGCCCCCAGGGACAGGGTACAGATACGCAGTATTTT. The full variable domain, rest sourced from reference TRBV9 and TRBJ2-3, is DSGVTQTPKHLITATGQRVTLRCSPRSGDLSVYWYQQSLDQGLQFLIQYYNGEERAKGNILERFSAQQFPDLHSELNLSSLELGDSALYFCASSPQGQGTDTQYFGPGTRLTVL.

The chain uses TRBV5-4 and TRBJ2-1, with 11 bases lining up with TRBD2. CDR1 SGHNT and CDR2 YYREEE come from the germline V gene (reference sequence). CDR3 length equals 17 residues. Unmatched junction bases numbered 8, after V lost 3 bases and J lost 3 bases. CDR3 protein: CASSYLTGTSGYNEQFF. DNA of the CDR3: TGTGCCAGCAGCTACCTAACCGGGACTAGCGGCTACAATGAGCAGTTCTTC.

As for this clone: The same CDR3 also results from other DNA sequences found in this sample. V gene TRBV30 combines with J gene TRBJ1-1; 8 positions match TRBD1. The CDR3 runs 13 residues. The V gene's germline CDR1 is GTSNPN and CDR2 SVGIG (reference sequence). Trimming removed 0 bases from V and 5 bases from J; junction bases left unmatched: 2. As DNA, the CDR3 is TGTGCCTGGAGTGTAACAGGGGGGACTGAAGCTTTCTTT. It translates to CAWSVTGGTEAFF.

The V and J genes are TRBV29-1 and TRBJ1-4, with D hard to call. Germline lookup yields CDR1 SQVTM and CDR2 ANQGSEA. V lost 6 bases and J 1 base, leaving 6 bases between the germline ends. The length of the CDR3 is 12 residues. The CDR3 region is CSVLGTNEKLFF. CDR3 DNA: TGCAGCGTCCTCGGAACTAATGAAAAACTGTTTTTT.

The genes are TRBV28 and TRBJ2-5; no definite D call. The CDR3 is made up of 14 amino acids. V was shortened by 2 bases and J by 4 bases, with 11 bases between the two germline ends. CDR1 and CDR2 from the germline V gene are MDHEN and SYDVKM. The CDR3 reads CASSLGAVGETQYF. The CDR3 coding sequence is TGTGCCAGCAGTTTAGGCGCGGTCGGAGAGACCCAGTACTTC. The full variable domain, rest sourced from reference TRBV28 and TRBJ2-5, is DVKVTQSSRYLVKRTGEKVFLECVQDMDHENMFWYRQDPGLGLRLIYFSYDVKMKEKGDIPEGYSVSREKKERFSLILESASTNQTSMYLCASSLGAVGETQYFGPGTRLLVL.

J is TRBJ2-7 and V is TRBV19; 8 bases are shared with TRBD1. The CDR3 is made up of 15 amino acids. After removal of 4 bases from V and 2 bases from J, the junction contained 7 bases not matched to a gene. Germline V gene data show CDR1 as LNHDA and CDR2 as SQIVND (reference sequence). The CDR3 region has the DNA TGTGCCAGTAGTACCTCGGGACAGGTTCCCTACGAGCAGTACTTC. As protein: CASSTSGQVPYEQYF.

The V gene is TRBV29-1, the J gene TRBJ1-1; the D gene is possibly TRBD1 (5 bases). V was cut by 3 bases and J by 7 bases, with 18 bases left in between. The CDR3 runs 14 residues. Germline CDR1 reads SQVTM; CDR2 reads ANQGSEA. The CDR3 coding sequence is TGCAGCGTTGATAGATCAGGGCTAATTGGTGAAGCTTTCTTT. This gives the protein CSVDRSGLIGEAFF.

V usage is TRBV14 and J usage is TRBJ1-4; no reliable D call. The CDR3 is 13 amino acids. The germline V and J ends were trimmed by 6 bases and 4 bases, with 9 bases remaining between them. Germline loops: CDR1 SGHDN, CDR2 FVKESK. In DNA form, the CDR3 reads TGTGCCAGCAGTCGTCAACTTAATGAAAAACTGTTTTTT. It translates to CASSRQLNEKLFF.

J is TRBJ2-5 and V is TRBV19, with D maybe TRBD2 (5 bases). The germline gives CDR1 LNHDA, CDR2 SQIVND (reference sequence). The CDR3 totals 13 residues. The ends were cut back, 5 bases at V and 4 bases at J, with 11 bases in the middle. In nucleotides, the CDR3 is TGTGCCAGTAGTCCCAGCGGAGCAGAGACCCAGTACTTC. It yields the protein CASSPSGAETQYF.

This clone was recorded a few times. CDR3 region: CSIGNLSGNTIYF. For the CDR3, the DNA is TGCAGTATTGGCAACCTCTCTGGAAACACCATATATTTT. This chain uses TRBV29-1 with TRBJ1-3; D gene ambiguous. The CDR3 sequence is 13 residues long. Germline assignment: CDR1 SQVTM and CDR2 ANQGSEA.

The rearrangement joins TRBV7-9 to TRBJ2-6; D is perhaps TRBD2 (5 bases). CDR1 SEHNR and CDR2 FQNEAQ come from the germline V gene (reference sequence). The CDR3 contains 19 residues. Trimming took 3 bases from V and 2 from J, leaving 20 bases between them. Written as DNA, the CDR3 is TGTGCCAGCAGCTTGCGGACTCTGACAAGCACCCCTGGGGCCAACGTCCTGACTTTC. It is translated as CASSLRTLTSTPGANVLTF.

This clone has only a few counts. The chain employs TRBV18 and TRBJ2-5; 9 bases are a match to TRBD2. The CDR3 totals 16 residues. V shed 4 bases, J shed 2 bases, and the junction held 8 bases outside the gene matches. From germline, CDR1 is KGHSH and CDR2 LQKENI. CDR3 bases: TGTGCCAGCTCACGAACCTCTAGCGGGAAGCAAGAGACCCAGTACTTC. It yields the protein CASSRTSSGKQETQYF.

This clone was found a few times. This chain links TRBV30 with TRBJ2-3, with 7 bases matching TRBD1. The CDR3 length is 14 residues. The V gene end was trimmed by 2 bases and the J gene end by 2 bases; junction bases not matched to a gene: 4. Germline CDR1 reads GTSNPN; CDR2 reads SVGIG (reference sequence). The CDR3, as DNA: TGTGCCTGGAGTTCGGGACAGTACACAGATACGCAGTATTTT. It is translated as CAWSSGQYTDTQYF.

The chain carries TRBV6-5 and TRBJ2-1; D ambiguous. Germline CDR1 reads MNHEY; CDR2 reads SVGAGI. V was pared by 2 bases and J by 8 bases, with 10 bases between. The CDR3 sequence is 13 residues long. CDR3 region: CASSYLETDEQFF. CDR3 nucleotide sequence: TGTGCCAGCAGTTACCTAGAGACCGATGAGCAGTTCTTC.

Concerning this clone: In the same sample, other DNA sequences code for this CDR3. The chain uses TRBV9 and TRBJ2-7, with a weak D call TRBD2 (6 bases). The ends were cut back, 0 bases at V and 0 bases at J, with 10 bases in the middle. CDR3 length: 15 residues. Per the germline V gene, CDR1 is SGDLS and CDR2 is YYNGEE. The CDR3 DNA is TGTGCCAGCAGCGTAGGAACGGGACTCTCCTACGAGCAGTACTTC. It codes for CASSVGTGLSYEQYF.

Only a few counts were recorded for this clone. The chain links TRBV11-2 to TRBJ2-1; TRBD2 matches 7 bases. V lost 5 bases to trimming and J lost 0 bases; unmatched junction nucleotides: 7. CDR3 length equals 16 residues. CDR1 and CDR2 from the germline V gene are SGHAT and FQNNGV. CDR3 DNA sequence: TGTGCCAGCAGCCGCAGCGGGGTGAGCTCCTACAATGAGCAGTTCTTC. It is translated as CASSRSGVSSYNEQFF. Full variable domain (outside the CDR3, taken from reference TRBV11-2 and TRBJ2-1): EAGVAQSPRYKIIEKRQSVAFWCNPISGHATLYWYQQILGQGPKLLIQFQNNGVVDDSQLPKDRFSAERLKGVDSTLKIQPAKLEDSAVYLCASSRSGVSSYNEQFFGPGTRLTVL.